Following are 25 T cell receptor beta chains from one sample sequenced in a study of molecular identifiers for immune sequencing clone quantification listed by TCRdb under 2018. Libraries came from PCR. Instrument used: Illumina HiSeq 4000. In-frame beta chains were kept once TCRdb had trimmed the public reads at Q25 with fastp and called clones with MiXCR. Rows matching on CDR3 protein sequence are summarized as one entry with the most common DNA and genes. This sample holds 300,000 to 350,000 distinct CDR3 sequences; about 20% were observed only once. The ten biggest clones cover approximately 0.8% of the sample. Sequenced material: naive CD8+ T cells from blood, with Jurkat cell RNA spiked in. This sample's cell subset or site label indicates: FACS-sorted CD8+CD4-CCR7+CD45RA+ naive T cells. The origin of the receptors is a human donor in good health. Some libraries in this study had Jurkat cell RNA spiked in.

This clonotype was seen repeatedly, ten times or more. The chain joins TRBV7-6 to TRBJ1-1; D gene uncertain. Germline CDR1 is SGHVS and CDR2 is FNYEAQ. Trimming took off 1 base at V and 2 bases at J, with 8 bases between the two ends. The CDR3 covers 14 residues. This CDR3 is CASSLDDRNTEAFF. In DNA, the CDR3 is TGTGCCAGCAGCTTAGACGATAGAAACACTGAAGCTTTCTTT.

Many counts were recorded for this clonotype. The chain employs TRBV7-9 and TRBJ2-3; TRBD2 matches 14 bases. Germline loops: CDR1 SEHNR, CDR2 FQNEAQ (reference sequence). After removal of 4 bases from V and 7 bases from J, the junction contained 13 bases not matched to a gene. The CDR3 length is 18 residues. In DNA, the CDR3 is TGTGCCAGCAGCTCTGGACTAGCGGGGGGCCCGGTCGTGTATACGCAGTATTTT. Protein sequence: CASSSGLAGGPVVYTQYF.

With regard to this clonotype: Since a much larger clone is just one base distant, this may be a read error. Given the absence of the conserved phenylalanine or tryptophan at the CDR3 end, a read error is likely. This chain uses TRBV24-1 with TRBJ2-6; D call uncertain. There are 18 residues in the CDR3. Germline loops: CDR1 KGHDR, CDR2 SFDVKD. The V and J ends lost 3 bases and 4 bases respectively, with 18 bases between them. CDR3 bases: TGTGCCACCAGTGATGCCGGCTTTACTGGGTCAGGGGCCAACGTCCTGACTGTC. Residues: CATSDAGFTGSGANVLTV.

This clonotype was counted at least ten times. This chain joins TRBV7-8 and TRBJ1-1; 9 bases agree with TRBD1. The V gene end was trimmed by 1 base and the J gene end by 4 bases; junction bases not matched to a gene: 4. The germline gives CDR1 SGHVS, CDR2 FQNEAQ. This CDR3 is built from 15 residues. CDR3 nucleotides: TGTGCCAGCAGCTTAGATGAGACAGGGGGCACTGAAGCTTTCTTT. It encodes CASSLDETGGTEAFF.

This clonotype showed up many times. The V gene is TRBV28, the J gene TRBJ2-5; TRBD1 matches at 8 bases. There are 12 residues in the CDR3. The trim removed 10 bases at V and 5 bases at J, leaving 6 bases unmatched. Germline V gene sequence: CDR1 MDHEN, CDR2 SYDVKM. In DNA form, the CDR3 reads TGTGCCATCGACAGGGGCGATGAGACCCAGTACTTC. Encoded protein: CAIDRGDETQYF.

This clonotype was seen ten or more times. The chain joins TRBV5-6 to TRBJ1-1; D ambiguous. The V and J ends lost 5 bases and 5 bases respectively, with 16 bases between them. This CDR3 spans 14 amino acids. Per the germline V gene, CDR1 is SGHDT and CDR2 is YYEEEE. The CDR3 sequence is CASSPKGSGTEAFF. For the CDR3, the DNA is TGTGCCAGCAGTCCCAAGGGCTCGGGAACTGAAGCTTTCTTT. Full variable domain (outside the CDR3, taken from reference TRBV5-6 and TRBJ1-1): DAGVTQSPTHLIKTRGQQVTLRCSPKSGHDTVSWYQQALGQGPQFIFQYYEEEERQRGNFPDRFSGHQFPNYSSELNVNALLLGDSALYLCASSPKGSGTEAFFGQGTRLTVV.

There are a few counts of this clonotype. The CDR3 loop reads CASSSDGAKNIQYF. Written as DNA, the CDR3 is TGTGCCAGCAGCTCCGACGGGGCCAAAAACATTCAGTACTTC. V usage is TRBV11-3 and J usage is TRBJ2-4, with D hard to call. Germline loops: CDR1 SGHNT, CDR2 YENEEA. V was cut by 4 bases and J by 1 base, with 8 bases left in between. The CDR3 length is 14 residues.

As regards this clonotype: Just one base apart from a much larger clone, this may be a read error. This chain links TRBV13 with TRBJ2-4; D gene uncertain. CDR3 length equals 14 residues. Per germline, CDR1 PRHDT and CDR2 FYEKMQ (reference sequence). Here the CDR3 DNA reads TGTGCCAGCAGCTTAGCAGACGCCAAAAACACTCAGTACTTC. Translation: CASSLADAKNTQYF.

This clonotype occurred a few times. The chain joins TRBV27 to TRBJ2-7; D assignment may be TRBD1 or TRBD2 (5 bases each). There are 13 residues in the CDR3. The V and J ends lost 5 bases and 4 bases respectively, with 12 bases between them. In germline, CDR1 is MNHEY, CDR2 SMNVEV (reference sequence). CDR3 sequence (DNA): TGTGCCAGCAGTCTAGGGGAGAGGTACGAGCAGTACTTC. This codes for CASSLGERYEQYF.

With respect to this clonotype: It is likely a read error, because the conserved phenylalanine at the end of the CDR3 is missing. CDR3 amino acids: CASSWVLDSSTDTQYL. As DNA, the CDR3 is TGCGCCAGCAGTTGGGTGTTGGACAGTAGCACAGATACGCAGTATCTT. The J gene is TRBJ2-3, the V gene TRBV4-3, with D possibly being TRBD1 (6 bases). The CDR3 loop spans 16 amino acids. The germline CDR1 and CDR2 sequences are LGHNA and YSLEER. Trimming removed 6 bases at V and 0 bases at J, with 16 bases between.

This clonotype has ten or more counts. The genes are TRBV6-5 and TRBJ2-7; 10 bases match TRBD1. Trimming took 9 bases from V and 3 from J; bases not matched to a gene: 2. This CDR3 is built from 12 residues. CDR1 MNHEY and CDR2 SVGAGI come from the germline V gene. CDR3 DNA sequence: TGTGCCAGTGGGGACAGGGGCTACGAGCAGTACTTC. Translating it yields CASGDRGYEQYF.

This chain joins TRBV6-2 or TRBV6-3 and TRBJ2-7, with unresolved D. The germline V and J ends were trimmed by 8 bases and 2 bases, with 7 bases remaining between them. Germline values: CDR1 MNHEY, CDR2 SVGEGT. CDR3 length: 11 residues. The CDR3 DNA reads TGTGCCAGCGCGCATGCCTACGAGCAGTACTTC. The encoded protein is CASAHAYEQYF.

This clonotype came up many times. The rearrangement uses TRBV25-1 and TRBJ2-5; D remains ambiguous. The CDR3 has 13 residues. Germline-derived CDR1 and CDR2 are MGHDK and SYGVNS. Trimming pared 2 bases from V and 3 bases from J, leaving 7 bases between. CDR3 sequence (DNA): TGTGCCAGCAGTGAACCAACCAAAGAGACCCAGTACTTC. The encoded protein is CASSEPTKETQYF.

V is TRBV19 and J is TRBJ1-5, with no clear D. Germline CDR1 is LNHDA and CDR2 is SQIVND (reference sequence). The CDR3 runs to 15 residues. V gave up 3 bases and J gave up 4 bases, with 13 bases separating them. The CDR3, as DNA: TGTGCCAGTAGTATTGTCGGCCTTGGAAATCAGCCCCAGCATTTT. It translates to CASSIVGLGNQPQHF. Variable domain in full (rest from reference TRBV19 and TRBJ1-5): DGGITQSPKYLFRKEGQNVTLSCEQNLNHDAMYWYRQDPGQGLRLIYYSQIVNDFQKGDIAEGYSVSREKKESFPLTVTSAQKNPTAFYLCASSIVGLGNQPQHFGDGTRLSIL.

For this clonotype: One base away lies a much larger clone, so this may be a sequencing read error. The chain combines TRBV5-1 with TRBJ2-3; D is possibly TRBD1 (5 bases). The germline V gene encodes CDR1 SGHRS and CDR2 YFSETQ. The CDR3 has 13 amino acids. Deletions cut 2 bases from V and 9 bases from J, with 13 bases between. In nucleotides, the CDR3 is TGCGCCAGCAGCTTCTCTATAAAGGGGACGCAGTATTTT. This codes for CASSFSIKGTQYF.

This clonotype was counted at least ten times. The V and J genes are TRBV29-1 and TRBJ2-7, with TRBD2 matching over 8 bases. The CDR3 is 12 amino acids. Per germline, CDR1 SQVTM and CDR2 ANQGSEA. J was trimmed by 6 bases and V by 3 bases; bases with no gene match: 4. The CDR3 here is CSVEFRGGEQYF. The CDR3 DNA reads as TGCAGCGTTGAGTTCCGGGGGGGCGAGCAGTACTTC.

A note on this clonotype: A much larger clone lies a single base off, so this may be a read error. The CDR3 DNA reads as TGTGCCAGCAGTTTAGTGGGCGGAAGGGGGAACGAGCAGTACTTC. This sequence encodes CASSLVGGRGNEQYF. The chain has TRBV28 and TRBJ2-7; tentatively, D is TRBD1 (6 bases). The germline V gene encodes CDR1 MDHEN and CDR2 SYDVKM. Trimming pared 2 bases from V and 5 bases from J, leaving 16 bases between. The CDR3 is 15 amino acids.

This clonotype showed up many times. The chain employs TRBV12-3 or TRBV12-4 and TRBJ1-5; D is ambiguous. The CDR3 has 16 residues. The ends were cut back, 3 bases at V and 3 bases at J, with 15 bases in the middle. As DNA, the CDR3 is TGTGCCAGCAGTTTGTCCCCAGGCGTGATCAATCAGCCCCAGCATTTT. Protein: CASSLSPGVINQPQHF.

This clonotype was counted many times. The chain combines TRBV24-1 with TRBJ2-4; D is ambiguous. This CDR3 is built from 12 residues. Germline CDR1 and CDR2: KGHDR and SFDVKD. V was pared by 4 bases and J by 6 bases, with 6 bases between. CDR3 amino acids: CATSDRLNIQYF. The CDR3 DNA follows: TGTGCCACCAGTGACAGATTAAACATTCAGTACTTC.

This clonotype was detected many times. The chain couples TRBV4-3 to TRBJ2-7; 7 positions agree with TRBD2. The CDR3 contains 15 residues. Germline-derived CDR1 and CDR2 are LGHNA and YSLEER. After removal of 0 bases from V and 6 bases from J, the junction contained 8 bases not matched to a gene. DNA for the CDR3: TGCGCCAGCAGCCAAGACCGGGGGGTCCCGTCCGAGCAGTACTTC. This translates into CASSQDRGVPSEQYF.

Notes on this clonotype: Since a much larger clone is just one base distant, this may be a read error. This CDR3 is missing its conserved last phenylalanine or tryptophan, likely due to a read error. CDR3 protein: CSGRFGGLAETQYL. The CDR3 DNA is TGCAGTGGAAGATTTGGCGGGCTGGCGGAGACCCAGTACCTC. This chain joins TRBV20-1 and TRBJ2-5, with a weak D call TRBD2 (5 bases). The ends were cut back, 7 bases at V and 5 bases at J, with 20 bases in the middle. The length of the CDR3 is 14 residues. CDR1 is DFQATT and CDR2 is SNEGSKA in the germline V gene (reference sequence).

This clonotype was seen more than once but under ten times. The CDR3 DNA sequence: TGTGCCAGCAGCCAAGGGGACAGCTTCCCCATGGCTAACTATGGCTACACCTTC. Its translation: CASSQGDSFPMANYGYTF. This rearrangement joins TRBV4-2 to TRBJ1-2; 7 bases fit TRBD1. The CDR3 spans 18 residues. V was pared by 1 base and J by 0 bases, with 11 bases of the junction left unmatched. The germline V gene encodes CDR1 LGHNA and CDR2 YNFKEQ.

This clonotype was picked up many times. This rearrangement joins TRBV24-1 to TRBJ2-2, with D uncertain. Per the germline V gene, CDR1 is KGHDR and CDR2 is SFDVKD. The CDR3 runs to 12 residues. V lost 5 bases to trimming and J lost 3 bases, with 3 bases between them. CDR3 in amino acids: CATSADTGELFF. Here the CDR3 DNA reads TGTGCCACCAGTGCAGACACCGGGGAGCTGTTTTTT.

This clonotype has ten or more counts. The chain carries TRBV7-9 and TRBJ1-2; D perhaps matches TRBD1 (5 bases). This CDR3 comprises 13 residues. Germline V gene sequence: CDR1 SEHNR, CDR2 FQNEAQ (reference sequence). Trimming removed 5 bases from V and 4 bases from J, with 11 bases in between. CDR3 bases: TGTGCCAGCAGCCCGACAGACCCCTATGGCTACACCTTC. Amino acids: CASSPTDPYGYTF.

The chain employs TRBV27 and TRBJ1-5, with a weak D call TRBD1 (5 bases). This CDR3 region has 12 residues. Germline V gene sequence: CDR1 MNHEY, CDR2 SMNVEV (reference sequence). With 5 bases removed from V and 9 bases from J, the gap between germline ends came to 11 bases. The CDR3 reads CASSLRGRPQHF. The CDR3 region has the DNA TGTGCCAGCAGTCTAAGGGGACGGCCCCAGCATTTT.